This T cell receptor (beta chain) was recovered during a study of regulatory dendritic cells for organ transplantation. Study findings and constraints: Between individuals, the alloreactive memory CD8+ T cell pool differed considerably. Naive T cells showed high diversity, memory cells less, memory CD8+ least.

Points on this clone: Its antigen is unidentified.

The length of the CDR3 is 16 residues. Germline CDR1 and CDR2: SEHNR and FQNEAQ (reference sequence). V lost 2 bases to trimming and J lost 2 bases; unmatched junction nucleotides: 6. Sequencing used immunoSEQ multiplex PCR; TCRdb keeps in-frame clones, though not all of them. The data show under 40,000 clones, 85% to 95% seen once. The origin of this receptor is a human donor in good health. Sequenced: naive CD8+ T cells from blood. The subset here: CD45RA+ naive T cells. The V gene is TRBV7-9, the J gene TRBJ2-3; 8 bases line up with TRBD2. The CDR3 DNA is TGTGCCAGCAGCTTACCAGGCGGGGGGTTCACAGATACGCAGTATTTT. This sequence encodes CASSLPGGGFTDTQYF. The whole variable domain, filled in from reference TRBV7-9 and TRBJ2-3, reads DTGVSQNPRHKITKRGQNVTFRCDPISEHNRLYWYRQTLGQGPEFLTYFQNEAQLEKSRLLSDRFSAERPKGSFSTLEIQRTEQGDSAMYLCASSLPGGGFTDTQYFGPGTRLTVL.